The present TCR beta chain was sequenced within a study of blood T cell repertoires in COVID-19. On the study more broadly: The United States, Italy and Spain provided the acute and convalescent COVID-19 samples. T cells, B-cell-depleted T cells, or PBMCs provided the cDNA or gDNA that served as material.

As handled by the study authors: For nucleated cells, counts were estimated from reference gene primer amplification. The assay was immunoSEQ multiplex PCR, and TCRdb's table has in-frame clones only and misses some. V, J and clone size reflect that table, while D and trimming were determined from the DNA. The repertoire consists of fewer than 350,000 clones, with about 88% occurring once and the leading ten covering around 12%. The germline CDR1 and CDR2 sequences are MNHEY and SVGAGI. CDR3 length: 12 amino acids. Trimming cost V 10 bases and J 3 bases; bases outside gene matches: 5. Seattle participants joined during active infection and were tracked over time.

The sample consisted of peripheral blood. The TCR comes from a woman in her seventies with COVID-19, enrolled during active disease. This sequence joins TRBV6-5 and TRBJ2-5, with TRBD1 matching 7 bases. The chain's CDR3 is CAIRQGEETQYF. As DNA, the CDR3 is TGTGCCATCCGACAGGGCGAAGAGACCCAGTACTTC.